These 9 T cell receptor beta chains came from one sample sequenced in a study of T cell responses to AZD1222 COVID-19 vaccine. Profiled with immunoSEQ multiplex PCR; TCRdb holds only in-frame clones, not every one. Among about 140,000 clones, 75% to 90% were seen once, and the ten largest hold approximately 4.5%. The material sequenced was peripheral blood, taken on day 0 of AZD1222 vaccination. The receptor set was obtained from an adult in good health.

This rearrangement joins TRBV7-2 to TRBJ2-2; either TRBD1 or TRBD2 may fit D (6 bases each). This CDR3 is built from 14 residues. Germline CDR1 is SGHTA and CDR2 is FQGNSA. Trimming shortened V by 0 bases and J by 6 bases, and 8 bases separated the two germline ends. Here the CDR3 reads CASSLARGAGELFF. CDR3 nucleotide sequence: TGTGCCAGCAGCTTAGCGAGGGGGGCCGGGGAGCTGTTTTTT.

Of note for this clone: Because the CDR3's place on the DNA is in doubt, the DNA is left out and the CDR3 is given as listed by TCRdb. The J gene is TRBJ1-2, the V gene TRBV10-2; no DNA check was done on the table's D call, TRBD1. Termini included, the CDR3 measures 14 amino acids. Germline-derived CDR1 and CDR2 are WSHSY and SAAADI. The CDR3 loop reads CASRSGQGFYGCTF.

The V call is TRBV12-3 or TRBV12-4, the J call TRBJ1-1; D might be TRBD1 (5 bases). With 5 bases removed from V and 2 bases from J, the gap between germline ends came to 9 bases. The CDR3 spans 13 residues. The CDR3 coding sequence is TGTGCCAGCAGTCGGGGGTTTAACACTGAAGCTTTCTTT. This encodes CASSRGFNTEAFF.

This clone was seen once. The chain employs TRBV19 and TRBJ1-5; no firm D call. Trimming left V 6 bases short and J 7 bases short, with 10 bases between. There are 12 residues in the CDR3. From germline, CDR1 is LNHDA and CDR2 SQIVND (reference sequence). CDR3 region: CASRLGSQPQHF. The CDR3 DNA is TGTGCCAGTAGATTAGGTTCCCAGCCCCAGCATTTT.

A few counts support this clone. The V gene is TRBV3-1 (or the pseudogene TRBV3-2), the J gene TRBJ2-1, with 10 bases that match TRBD2. V shed 6 bases, J shed 2 bases, and the junction held 7 bases outside the gene matches. The CDR3 totals 16 residues. The germline V gene has CDR1 LGHDT and CDR2 YNNKEL (reference sequence). The CDR3 loop is CASRLSGLAPYNEQFF. CDR3 DNA sequence: TGTGCCAGCAGACTATCGGGACTAGCGCCCTACAATGAGCAGTTCTTC.

The chain joins TRBV4-1 to TRBJ1-2; TRBD1 is a possible D gene (5 bases). V dropped 1 base and J dropped 4 bases, with 10 bases sitting between them. The CDR3 is made up of 14 amino acids. Per the germline V gene, CDR1 is MGHRA and CDR2 is YSYEKL. CDR3 amino acids: CASSQVGDRYGYTF. The CDR3 DNA sequence: TGCGCCAGCAGCCAAGTAGGGGACCGCTATGGCTACACCTTC.

V and J are TRBV19 and TRBJ2-3; 7 nucleotides line up with TRBD1. This CDR3 comprises 16 residues. The germline CDR1 and CDR2 sequences are LNHDA and SQIVND (reference sequence). J lost 0 bases, V lost 6 bases, and 9 bases had no gene match. This CDR3 reads CASSTPGTDSTDTQYF. CDR3 nucleotides: TGTGCCAGTAGCACACCCGGGACAGATAGCACAGATACGCAGTATTTT.

This clone was detected only once. Written as DNA, the CDR3 is TGTGCCAGCAGTTCCCGATACAGGGGAGTAAGCTACACCTTC. It codes for CASSSRYRGVSYTF. The genes are TRBV27 and TRBJ1-2, with 7 bases lining up with TRBD1. This CDR3 is built from 14 residues. J gave up 9 bases and V 4 bases, and 11 bases lay outside the gene matches. Germline CDR1 reads MNHEY; CDR2 reads SMNVEV (reference sequence).

The chain joins TRBV2 to TRBJ2-7; 8 bases fit TRBD1. Germline-derived CDR1 and CDR2 are SNHLY and FYNNEI. Trimming at V came to 6 bases and at J to 4 bases, leaving 11 bases not matched to a gene. CDR3 size: 15 residues. The CDR3 region is CASRVDRGPPYEQYF. The CDR3 coding sequence is TGTGCCAGCAGGGTTGACAGGGGACCCCCTTACGAGCAGTACTTC.